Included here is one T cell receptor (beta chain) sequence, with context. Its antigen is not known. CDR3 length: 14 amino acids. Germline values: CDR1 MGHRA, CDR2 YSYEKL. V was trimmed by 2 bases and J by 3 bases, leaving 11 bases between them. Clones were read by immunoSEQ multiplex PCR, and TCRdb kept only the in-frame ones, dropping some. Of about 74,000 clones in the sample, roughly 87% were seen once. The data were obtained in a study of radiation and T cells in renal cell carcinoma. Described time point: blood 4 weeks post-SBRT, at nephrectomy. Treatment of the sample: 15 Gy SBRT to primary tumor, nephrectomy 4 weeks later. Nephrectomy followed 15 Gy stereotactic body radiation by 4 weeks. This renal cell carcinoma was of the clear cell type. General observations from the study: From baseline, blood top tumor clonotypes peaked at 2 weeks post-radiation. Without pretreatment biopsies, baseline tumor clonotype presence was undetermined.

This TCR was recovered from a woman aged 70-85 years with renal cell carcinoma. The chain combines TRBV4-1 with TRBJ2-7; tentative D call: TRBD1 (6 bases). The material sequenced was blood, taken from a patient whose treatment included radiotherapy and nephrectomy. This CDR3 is CASSQLGAGYEQYF. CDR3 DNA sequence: TGCGCCAGCAGCCAATTGGGGGCGGGCTACGAGCAGTACTTC.